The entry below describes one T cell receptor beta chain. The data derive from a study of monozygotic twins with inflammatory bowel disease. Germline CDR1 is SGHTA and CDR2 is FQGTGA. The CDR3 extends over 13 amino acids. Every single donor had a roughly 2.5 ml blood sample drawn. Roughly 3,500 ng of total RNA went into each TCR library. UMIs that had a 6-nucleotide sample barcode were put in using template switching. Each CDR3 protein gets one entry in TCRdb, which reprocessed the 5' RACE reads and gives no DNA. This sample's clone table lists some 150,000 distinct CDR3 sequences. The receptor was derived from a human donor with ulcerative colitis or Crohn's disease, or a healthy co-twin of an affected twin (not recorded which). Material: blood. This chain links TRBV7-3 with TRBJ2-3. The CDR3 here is CASSLGVADTQYF.